This T cell receptor beta chain was captured by sequencing in a study of regulatory T cells in long-lasting Graves disease. Study findings and constraints: Under persistent disease, TRBV28, TRBJ1-2 and TRBJ2-5 were used preferentially.

On this clonotype itself: What it binds is not known.

Arm-PCR of CDR3 regions and iRepertoire HTBI primers were the basis on which TCR beta libraries were built. Each CDR3 protein gets one entry after TCRdb re-called the multiplex PCR reads with MiXCR. Altogether around 240,000 distinct CDR3 sequences are present, under 20% being singletons, with the ten largest covering less than 15%. Time point noted: newly diagnosed GD, antithyroid drugs for less than 3 months. PBMC-derived RNA was used for the TCR library. Doctors identified Graves' disease using the American Thyroid Association guidelines. Trimming took 4 bases from V and 2 from J; bases not matched to a gene: 13. The CDR3 spans 17 residues. These data also featured in a second study, about T cells in Graves' hyperthyroidism and ophthalmopathy. This second study notes: A set of HTBI primers served as the primers for a first-round RT-PCR of the TCR CDR3.

This specimen was peripheral blood mononuclear cells (PBMCs), taken at new diagnosis, from a patient treated with antithyroid drugs. The chain joins TRBV12-3 or TRBV12-4 to TRBJ2-7; TRBD2 matches at 8 bases. This sequence originates from a woman aged 30 to 39 with Graves disease. The CDR3 sequence: CASSSPGAGGSPYEQYF. The CDR3 nucleotides read TGTGCCAGCAGTTCCCCTGGGGCGGGGGGATCACCCTACGAGCAGTACTTC.